These 14 T cell receptor beta chains came from one sample sequenced in a study of regulatory T cells in long-lasting Graves disease (dated by TCRdb to 2020 to 2022). In the paper's terms, the time point label means: newly diagnosed GD, antithyroid drugs for less than 3 months. For both TCR sequencing and RNA sequencing, RNA was extracted from PBMCs in TRIzol. Receptor amplification or capture employed multiplex PCR. The run used an Illumina HiSeq 4000. CDR3 regions were amplified by Arm-PCR with iRepertoire HTBI primers to construct TCR beta libraries. The public reads were reprocessed in TCRdb via fastp at Q25 and MiXCR, keeping in-frame beta chains. Under each unique CDR3 protein, matching rows form one entry showing the most common genes and DNA. This sample lists roughly 520,000 distinct CDR3 sequences; about 11% were detected once. The ten largest make up 8.9% of the sample. A further study also used this sample, focusing on T cells in Graves' hyperthyroidism and ophthalmopathy.

The specimen comprised peripheral blood mononuclear cells (PBMCs), sampled at new diagnosis, from a patient treated with antithyroid drugs. Source of these receptors: a woman aged 25 to 39 with Graves disease. Donor details come from another sample of the same person, matched by shared clones.

This clonotype was counted at least ten times. The rearrangement joins TRBV20-1 to TRBJ2-1; 7 bases line up with TRBD2. Trimming took 8 bases from V and 1 from J; bases not matched to a gene: 8. CDR1 DFQATT and CDR2 SNEGSKA come from the germline V gene (reference sequence). The CDR3 is made up of 14 amino acids. CDR3 in amino acids: CSSATSVSYNEQFF. The CDR3 DNA sequence: TGCAGTTCAGCTACTAGCGTTTCCTACAATGAGCAGTTCTTC.

The chain joins TRBV6-2 or TRBV6-3 to TRBJ2-7, with 7 bases matching TRBD1. The CDR3 sequence is 17 residues long. Unmatched junction bases numbered 20, after V lost 5 bases and J lost 7 bases. Germline CDR1 MNHEY, CDR2 SVGEGT. The CDR3 loop reads CASSRQGPNFPGEEQYF. The CDR3 coding sequence is TGTGCCAGCAGTCGACAGGGCCCGAATTTCCCTGGAGAGGAGCAGTACTTC.

There are many counts of this clonotype. The chain has TRBV2 and TRBJ2-1, with a tentative D call TRBD2 (6 bases). V lost 3 bases to trimming and J lost 0 bases, with 12 bases between them. The CDR3 runs to 16 residues. CDR1 and CDR2 (germline): SNHLY, FYNNEI. In DNA, the CDR3 is TGTGCCAGCAGTGACCAATTCGGGAGCTCCTACAATGAGCAGTTCTTC. Amino acids: CASSDQFGSSYNEQFF.

In its sample, this clonotype was seen many times. V gene TRBV20-1 combines with J gene TRBJ1-6; 7 bases agree with TRBD1. Germline-derived CDR1 and CDR2 are DFQATT and SNEGSKA (reference sequence). This CDR3 has 15 residues. The V gene end was trimmed by 2 bases and the J gene end by 6 bases; junction bases not matched to a gene: 7. The CDR3 protein is CSARLRTGVNSPLHF. The CDR3 DNA is TGCAGTGCTAGATTAAGGACAGGCGTTAATTCACCCCTCCACTTT.

This clonotype was detected ten times or more. The chain recombines TRBV28 with TRBJ2-2; TRBD1 agrees at 10 bases. Germline lookup yields CDR1 MDHEN and CDR2 SYDVKM. V was pared by 6 bases and J by 5 bases, with 9 bases of the junction left unmatched. CDR3 size: 16 residues. The CDR3 nucleotides read TGTGCCAGCAGGGACCCGGGACAGGGGACGACCGGGGAGCTGTTTTTT. Translated, it gives CASRDPGQGTTGELFF.

This clonotype has ten or more counts. The rearrangement links TRBV7-8 to TRBJ1-5; the match to TRBD1 covers 7 bases. V lost 1 base and J lost 8; bases outside the gene matches: 5. The V gene's germline CDR1 is SGHVS and CDR2 FQNEAQ. This CDR3 contains 14 residues. CDR3 loop: CASSLEDRAEPQHF. Here the CDR3 DNA reads TGTGCCAGCAGCTTAGAAGACAGGGCGGAGCCCCAGCATTTT.

Ten or more counts support this clonotype. The chain combines TRBV9 with TRBJ2-1; 14 bases match TRBD2. The length of the CDR3 is 20 residues. V lost 4 bases, J lost 4 bases, and 16 bases stayed unmatched. The germline CDR1 and CDR2 sequences are SGDLS and YYNGEE. This CDR3 is CASSPAGLAGDRDSYNEQFF. CDR3 nucleotides: TGTGCCAGCAGCCCGGCGGGACTAGCGGGAGATAGGGATTCTTACAATGAGCAGTTCTTC.

Ten or more counts support this clonotype. The CDR3 DNA is TGTGCCAGCAGCCAATGGGAATCCAATCAGCCCCAGCATTTT. The encoded protein is CASSQWESNQPQHF. The rearrangement uses TRBV3-1 and TRBJ1-5, with D unresolved. This CDR3 is 14 amino acids long. Trimming took off 2 bases at V and 3 bases at J, with 8 bases between the two ends. CDR1 is LGHDT and CDR2 is YNNKEL in the germline V gene (reference sequence).

The chain uses TRBV5-5 and TRBJ2-1, with TRBD2 as a possible D gene (6 bases). Trimming took 2 bases from V and 5 from J, leaving 14 bases between them. The length of the CDR3 is 15 residues. Germline CDR1 is SGHKS and CDR2 is YYEKEE (reference sequence). The CDR3 loop reads CASSFLGEVHNEQFF. In DNA form, the CDR3 reads TGTGCCAGCAGCTTCCTAGGGGAGGTCCACAATGAGCAGTTCTTC.

This clonotype has just a few counts. This chain links TRBV10-1 with TRBJ2-2; the match to TRBD2 covers 7 bases. Per the germline V gene, CDR1 is WNHNN and CDR2 is SYGVQD (reference sequence). V gave up 4 bases and J gave up 4 bases; unmatched junction bases: 9. The CDR3 has 16 amino acids. CDR3 DNA sequence: TGCGCCAGCAGTGCCACCGGGACTAACCCCACCGGGGAGCTGTTTTTT. The encoded protein is CASSATGTNPTGELFF.

The V and J genes are TRBV18 and TRBJ2-7; either TRBD1 or TRBD2 may fit D (5 bases each). The CDR3 has 15 residues. Germline lookup yields CDR1 KGHSH and CDR2 LQKENI. With 6 bases removed from V and 1 base from J, the gap between germline ends came to 16 bases. The CDR3 spells CASSSRDVLSYEQYF. The CDR3 coding sequence is TGTGCCAGCTCGTCCCGGGACGTTTTATCCTACGAGCAGTACTTC.

In this sample, this clonotype turned up many times. The J gene is TRBJ2-3, the V gene TRBV12-3 or TRBV12-4, with D possibly matching TRBD2 (6 bases). The CDR3 loop spans 15 amino acids. Trimming removed 5 bases from V and 2 bases from J, with 14 bases in between. The DNA for the CDR3 is TGTGCCAGCAGTCAAACCTGGGACTTCACAGATACGCAGTATTTT. Translation: CASSQTWDFTDTQYF.

There are many counts of this clonotype. The rearrangement joins TRBV5-8 to TRBJ2-2; tentative D call: TRBD2 (5 bases). V lost 8 bases and J lost 1, with 18 bases in between. Germline assignment: CDR1 SGHTS and CDR2 YDEGEE. The CDR3 totals 16 residues. The CDR3 reads CARPKRHPMNTGELFF. The CDR3 DNA reads as TGTGCCAGACCGAAGCGGCACCCTATGAACACCGGGGAGCTGTTTTTT.

This clonotype was recorded many times. The chain carries TRBV30 and TRBJ1-1; D unresolved. V lost 0 bases to trimming and J lost 1 base, with 6 bases between them. The CDR3 runs to 13 residues. Per germline, CDR1 GTSNPN and CDR2 SVGIG (reference sequence). CDR3 DNA sequence: TGTGCCTGGAGTGTAGAACGGAACACTGAAGCTTTCTTT. Amino acid sequence: CAWSVERNTEAFF.